This T cell receptor (beta chain) was sequenced in a study of cytomegalovirus exposure and HLA in healthy donors. Turning to the study itself: A data release that came early held 75 million to 85 million unique TCRs from HLA-typed donors.

The study, taken as a whole, reports: In a later analysis, V- and J-gene trimming of beta chains associated with a DCLRE1C missense variant, replicated independently.

Healthy donors of bone marrow made up the group. This clone appeared a few times. Its antigen remains unidentified. V lost 3 bases to trimming and J lost 2 bases, with 9 bases between them. The CDR3 is made up of 14 amino acids. The germline V gene encodes CDR1 SGHRS and CDR2 YFSETQ. PCR was performed using 60 Vbeta and 13 Jbeta primers. Clones were sequenced by immunoSEQ multiplex PCR, and TCRdb holds only the in-frame ones, with some missing. Among around 200,000 clones listed, around 78% were seen once. V gene TRBV5-1 combines with J gene TRBJ2-1, with D perhaps TRBD1 (6 bases). Sample: PBMCs. The source is a man younger than 40 in good health and CMV-seronegative. DNA for the CDR3: TGCGCCAGCAGCTGGGACACCCCCTACAATGAGCAGTTCTTC. Protein product: CASSWDTPYNEQFF.